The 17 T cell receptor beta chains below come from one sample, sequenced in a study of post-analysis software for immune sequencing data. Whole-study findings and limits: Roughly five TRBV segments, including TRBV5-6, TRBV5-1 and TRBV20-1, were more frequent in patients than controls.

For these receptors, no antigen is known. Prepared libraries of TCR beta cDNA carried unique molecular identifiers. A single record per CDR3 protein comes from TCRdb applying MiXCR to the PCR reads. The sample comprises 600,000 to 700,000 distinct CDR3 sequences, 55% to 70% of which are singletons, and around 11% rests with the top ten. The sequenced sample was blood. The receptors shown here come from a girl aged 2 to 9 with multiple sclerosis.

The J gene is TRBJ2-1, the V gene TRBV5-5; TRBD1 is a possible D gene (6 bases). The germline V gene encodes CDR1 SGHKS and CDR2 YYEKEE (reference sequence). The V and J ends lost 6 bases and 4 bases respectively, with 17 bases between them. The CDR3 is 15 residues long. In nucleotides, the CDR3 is TGTGCCAGCAACAAACTACAGGGCCTATACAATGAGCAGTTCTTC. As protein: CASNKLQGLYNEQFF. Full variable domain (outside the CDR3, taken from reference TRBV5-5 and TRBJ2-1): DAGVTQSPTHLIKTRGQQVTLRCSPISGHKSVSWYQQVLGQGPQFIFQYYEKEERGRGNFPDRFSARQFPNYSSELNVNALLLGDSALYLCASNKLQGLYNEQFFGPGTRLTVL.

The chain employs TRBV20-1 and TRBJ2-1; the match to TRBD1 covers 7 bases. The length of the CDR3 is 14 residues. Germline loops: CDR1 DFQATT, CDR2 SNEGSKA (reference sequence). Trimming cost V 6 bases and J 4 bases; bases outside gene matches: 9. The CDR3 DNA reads TGCAGTGCCCCCGACAGGGAGAGTTACAATGAGCAGTTCTTC. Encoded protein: CSAPDRESYNEQFF.

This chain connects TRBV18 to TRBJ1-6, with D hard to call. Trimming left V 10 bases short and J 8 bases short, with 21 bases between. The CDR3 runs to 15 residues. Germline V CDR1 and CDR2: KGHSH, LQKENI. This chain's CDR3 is CATTQVPGTDSPLHF. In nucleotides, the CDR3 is TGTGCCACCACACAAGTACCGGGTACCGATTCACCCCTCCACTTT.

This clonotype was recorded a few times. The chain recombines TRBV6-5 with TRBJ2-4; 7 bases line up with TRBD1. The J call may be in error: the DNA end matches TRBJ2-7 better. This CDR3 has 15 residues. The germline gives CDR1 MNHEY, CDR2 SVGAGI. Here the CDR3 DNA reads TGTGCCAGCAGTTACGGCCGGGACAGTTCCTACGAGCAGTACTTC. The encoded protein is CASSYGRDSSYEQYF.

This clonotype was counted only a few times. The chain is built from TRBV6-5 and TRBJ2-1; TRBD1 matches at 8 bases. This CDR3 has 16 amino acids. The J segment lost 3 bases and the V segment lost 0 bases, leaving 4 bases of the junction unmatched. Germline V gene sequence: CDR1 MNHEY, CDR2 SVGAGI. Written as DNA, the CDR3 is TGTGCCAGCAGTTACTCGACAGGGGTCCTCTACAATGAGCAGTTCTTC. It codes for CASSYSTGVLYNEQFF.

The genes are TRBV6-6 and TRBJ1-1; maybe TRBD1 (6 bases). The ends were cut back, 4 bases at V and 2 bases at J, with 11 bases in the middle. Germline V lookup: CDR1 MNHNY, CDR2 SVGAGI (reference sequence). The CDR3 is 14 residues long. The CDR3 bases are TGTGCCAGCAGTTCCCCGGACAGAAACACTGAAGCTTTCTTT. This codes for CASSSPDRNTEAFF.

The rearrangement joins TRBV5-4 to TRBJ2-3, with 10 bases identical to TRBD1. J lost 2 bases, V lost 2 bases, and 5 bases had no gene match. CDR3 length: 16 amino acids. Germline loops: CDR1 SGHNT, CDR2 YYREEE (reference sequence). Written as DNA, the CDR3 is TGTGCCAGCAGCTTTCGGACAGGGGGGCCCACAGATACGCAGTATTTT. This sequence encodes CASSFRTGGPTDTQYF.

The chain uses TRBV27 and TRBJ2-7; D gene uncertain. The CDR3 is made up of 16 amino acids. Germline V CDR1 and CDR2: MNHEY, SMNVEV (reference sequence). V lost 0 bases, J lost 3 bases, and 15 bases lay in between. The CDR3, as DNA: TGTGCCAGCAGTTTATCCCAACTCACAGCACTCTACGAGCAGTACTTC. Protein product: CASSLSQLTALYEQYF.

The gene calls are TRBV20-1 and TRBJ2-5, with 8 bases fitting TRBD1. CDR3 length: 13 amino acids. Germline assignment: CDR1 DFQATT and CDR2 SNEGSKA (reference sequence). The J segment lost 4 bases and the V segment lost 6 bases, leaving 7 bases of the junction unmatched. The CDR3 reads CSAQGAGGETQYF. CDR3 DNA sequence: TGCAGTGCCCAGGGGGCAGGCGGAGAGACCCAGTACTTC.

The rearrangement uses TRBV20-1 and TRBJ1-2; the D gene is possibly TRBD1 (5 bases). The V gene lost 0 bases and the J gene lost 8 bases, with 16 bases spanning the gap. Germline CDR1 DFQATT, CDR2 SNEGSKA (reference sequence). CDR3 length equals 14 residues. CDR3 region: CSARDWRDVSGYTF. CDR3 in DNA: TGCAGTGCTAGAGATTGGAGGGACGTGAGCGGCTACACCTTC.

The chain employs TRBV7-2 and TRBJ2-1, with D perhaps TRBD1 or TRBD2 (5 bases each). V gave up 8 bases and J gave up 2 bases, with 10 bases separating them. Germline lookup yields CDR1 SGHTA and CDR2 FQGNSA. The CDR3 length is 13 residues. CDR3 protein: CASPLGAYNEQFF. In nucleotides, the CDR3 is TGTGCCAGCCCCCTGGGGGCCTACAATGAGCAGTTCTTC.

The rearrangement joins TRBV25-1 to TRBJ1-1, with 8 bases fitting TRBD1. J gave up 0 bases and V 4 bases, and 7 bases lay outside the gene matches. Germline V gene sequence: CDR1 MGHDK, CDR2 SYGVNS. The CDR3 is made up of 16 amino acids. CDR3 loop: CASSADRAPMNTEAFF. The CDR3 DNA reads TGTGCCAGCAGTGCGGACAGGGCACCCATGAACACTGAAGCTTTCTTT.

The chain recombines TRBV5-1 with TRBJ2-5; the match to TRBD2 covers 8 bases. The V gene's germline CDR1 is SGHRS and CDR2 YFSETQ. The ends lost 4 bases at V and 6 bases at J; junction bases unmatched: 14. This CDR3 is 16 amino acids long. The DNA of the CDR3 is TGCGCCAGCAGCCCACAACTAGCGGAGGCGGTCAAGACCCAGTACTTC. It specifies CASSPQLAEAVKTQYF.

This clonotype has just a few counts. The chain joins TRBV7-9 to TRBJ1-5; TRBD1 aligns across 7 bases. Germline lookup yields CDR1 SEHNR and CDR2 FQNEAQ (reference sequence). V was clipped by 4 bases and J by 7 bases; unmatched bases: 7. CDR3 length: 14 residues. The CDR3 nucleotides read TGTGCCAGCAGCTCAACAGGGGTTGGACAGCCCCAGCATTTT. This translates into CASSSTGVGQPQHF.

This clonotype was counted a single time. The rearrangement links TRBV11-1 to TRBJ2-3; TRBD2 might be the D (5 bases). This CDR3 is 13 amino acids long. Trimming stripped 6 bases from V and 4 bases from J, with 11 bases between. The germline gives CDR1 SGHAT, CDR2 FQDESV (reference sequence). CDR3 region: CASRGEGADTQYF. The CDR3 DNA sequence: TGTGCCAGCAGGGGTGAGGGTGCAGATACGCAGTATTTT.

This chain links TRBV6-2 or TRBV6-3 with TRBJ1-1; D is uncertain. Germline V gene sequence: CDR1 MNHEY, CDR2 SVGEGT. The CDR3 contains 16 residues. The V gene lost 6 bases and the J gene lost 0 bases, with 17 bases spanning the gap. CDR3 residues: CASSLILKRMNTEAFF. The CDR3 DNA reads TGTGCCAGCAGCCTTATCCTGAAGAGGATGAACACTGAAGCTTTCTTT.

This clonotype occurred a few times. CDR3 in DNA: TGCAGCGTTGCGGGGGCAGGGGTGGATGAAAAACTGTTTTTT. Protein: CSVAGAGVDEKLFF. The chain links TRBV29-1 to TRBJ1-4; weak D call: TRBD1 (6 bases). The CDR3 loop spans 14 amino acids. Germline CDR1 SQVTM, CDR2 ANQGSEA. Trimming took off 4 bases at V and 6 bases at J, with 15 bases between the two ends.